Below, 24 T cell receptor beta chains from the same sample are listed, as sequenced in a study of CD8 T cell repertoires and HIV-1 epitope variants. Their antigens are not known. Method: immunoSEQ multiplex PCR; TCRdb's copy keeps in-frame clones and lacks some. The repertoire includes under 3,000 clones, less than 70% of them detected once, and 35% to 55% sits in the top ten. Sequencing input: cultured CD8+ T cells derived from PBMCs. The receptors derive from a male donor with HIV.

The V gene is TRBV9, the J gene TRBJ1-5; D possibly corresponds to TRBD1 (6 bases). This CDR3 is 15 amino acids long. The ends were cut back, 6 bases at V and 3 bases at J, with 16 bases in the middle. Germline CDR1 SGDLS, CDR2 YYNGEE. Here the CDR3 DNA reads TGTGCCAGCAACTTAGAGGGGGGCTACAATCAGCCCCAGCATTTT. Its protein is CASNLEGGYNQPQHF.

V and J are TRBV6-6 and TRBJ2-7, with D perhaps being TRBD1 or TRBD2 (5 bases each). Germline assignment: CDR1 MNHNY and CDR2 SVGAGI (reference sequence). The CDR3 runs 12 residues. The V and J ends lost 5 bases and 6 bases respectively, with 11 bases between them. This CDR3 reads CASSPGPLEQYF. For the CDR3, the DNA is TGTGCCAGCAGTCCGGGGCCGCTCGAGCAGTACTTC.

The CDR3 spells CASSLTGTDTQYF. Here the CDR3 DNA reads TGTGCCAGCAGCTTGACAGGCACAGATACGCAGTATTTT. The chain recombines TRBV5-6 with TRBJ2-3; D not resolved. There are 13 residues in the CDR3. In germline, CDR1 is SGHDT, CDR2 YYEEEE. V lost 1 base to trimming and J lost 1 base, with 4 bases between them. Full variable domain (remainder filled in from reference TRBV5-6 and TRBJ2-3): DAGVTQSPTHLIKTRGQQVTLRCSPKSGHDTVSWYQQALGQGPQFIFQYYEEEERQRGNFPDRFSGHQFPNYSSELNVNALLLGDSALYLCASSLTGTDTQYFGPGTRLTVL.

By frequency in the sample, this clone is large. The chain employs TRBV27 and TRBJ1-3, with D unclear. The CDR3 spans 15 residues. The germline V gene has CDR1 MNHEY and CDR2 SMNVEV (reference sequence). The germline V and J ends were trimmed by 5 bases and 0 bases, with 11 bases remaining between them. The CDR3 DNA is TGTGCCAGCAGTGCGGACGGATACTCTGGAAACACCATATATTTT. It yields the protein CASSADGYSGNTIYF.

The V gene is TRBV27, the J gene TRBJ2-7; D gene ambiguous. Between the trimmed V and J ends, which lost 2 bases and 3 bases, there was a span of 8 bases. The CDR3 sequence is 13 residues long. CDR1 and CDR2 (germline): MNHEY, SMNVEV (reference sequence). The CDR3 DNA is TGTGCCAGCAGTTTACGGGCCCTCTACGAGCAGTACTTC. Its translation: CASSLRALYEQYF.

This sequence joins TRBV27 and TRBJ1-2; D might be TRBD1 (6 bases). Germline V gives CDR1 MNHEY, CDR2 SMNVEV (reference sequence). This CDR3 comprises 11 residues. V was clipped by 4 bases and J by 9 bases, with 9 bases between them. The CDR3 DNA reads TGTGCCAGCAGTTCACAGGGTAGCTACACCTTC. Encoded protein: CASSSQGSYTF.

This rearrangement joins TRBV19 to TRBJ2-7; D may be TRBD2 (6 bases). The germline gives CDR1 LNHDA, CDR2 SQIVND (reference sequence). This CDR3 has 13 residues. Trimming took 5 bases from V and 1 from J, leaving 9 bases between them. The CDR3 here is CASSPGTSYEQYF. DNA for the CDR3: TGTGCCAGTAGTCCCGGGACTTCCTACGAGCAGTACTTC. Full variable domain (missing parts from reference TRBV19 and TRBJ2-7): DGGITQSPKYLFRKEGQNVTLSCEQNLNHDAMYWYRQDPGQGLRLIYYSQIVNDFQKGDIAEGYSVSREKKESFPLTVTSAQKNPTAFYLCASSPGTSYEQYFGPGTRLTVT.

CDR3 amino acids: CASSIAQGLVYEQYF. Written as DNA, the CDR3 is TGTGCCAGTAGTATAGCACAGGGGTTGGTTTACGAGCAGTACTTC. The rearrangement links TRBV19 to TRBJ2-7; 7 nucleotides match TRBD1. The ends lost 1 base at V and 4 bases at J; junction bases unmatched: 7. The CDR3 is made up of 15 amino acids. Germline V gene data show CDR1 as LNHDA and CDR2 as SQIVND (reference sequence).

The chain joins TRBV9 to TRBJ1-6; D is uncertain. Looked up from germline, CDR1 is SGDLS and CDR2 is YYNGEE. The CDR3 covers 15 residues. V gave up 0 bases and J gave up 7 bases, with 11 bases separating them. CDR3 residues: CASSVESTGNSPLHF. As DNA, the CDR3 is TGTGCCAGCAGCGTAGAATCGACTGGGAATTCACCCCTCCACTTT.

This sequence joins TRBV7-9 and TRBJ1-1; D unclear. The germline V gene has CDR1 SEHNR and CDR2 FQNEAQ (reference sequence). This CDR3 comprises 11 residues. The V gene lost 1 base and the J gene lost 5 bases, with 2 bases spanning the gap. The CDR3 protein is CASSLDTEAFF. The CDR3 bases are TGTGCCAGCAGCTTAGATACTGAAGCTTTCTTT.

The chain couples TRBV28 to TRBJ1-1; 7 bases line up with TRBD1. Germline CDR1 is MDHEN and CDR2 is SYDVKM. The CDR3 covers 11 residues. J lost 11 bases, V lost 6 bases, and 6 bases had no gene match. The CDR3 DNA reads TGTGCCAGCAGCTTTTCAGGGGGGGCTTTCTTT. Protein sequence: CASSFSGGAFF. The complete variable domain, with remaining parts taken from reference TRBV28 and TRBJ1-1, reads DVKVTQSSRYLVKRTGEKVFLECVQDMDHENMFWYRQDPGLGLRLIYFSYDVKMKEKGDIPEGYSVSREKKERFSLILESASTNQTSMYLCASSFSGGAFFGQGTRLTVV.

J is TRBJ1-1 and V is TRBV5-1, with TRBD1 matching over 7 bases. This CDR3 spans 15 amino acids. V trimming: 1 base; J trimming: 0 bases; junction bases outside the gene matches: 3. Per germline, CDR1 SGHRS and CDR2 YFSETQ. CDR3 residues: CASSLMGQLNTEAFF. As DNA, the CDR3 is TGCGCCAGCAGCTTGATGGGACAGTTGAACACTGAAGCTTTCTTT. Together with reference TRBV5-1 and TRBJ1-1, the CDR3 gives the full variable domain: KAGVTQTPRYLIKTRGQQVTLSCSPISGHRSVSWYQQTPGQGLQFLFEYFSETQRNKGNFPGRFSGRQFSNSRSEMNVSTLELGDSALYLCASSLMGQLNTEAFFGQGTRLTVV.

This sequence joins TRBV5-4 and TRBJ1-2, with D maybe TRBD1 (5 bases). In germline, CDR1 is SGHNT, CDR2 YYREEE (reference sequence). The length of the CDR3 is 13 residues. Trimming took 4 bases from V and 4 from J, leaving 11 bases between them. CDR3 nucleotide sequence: TGTGCCAGCAGCCAGGACACGTTCTATGGCTACACCTTC. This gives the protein CASSQDTFYGYTF.

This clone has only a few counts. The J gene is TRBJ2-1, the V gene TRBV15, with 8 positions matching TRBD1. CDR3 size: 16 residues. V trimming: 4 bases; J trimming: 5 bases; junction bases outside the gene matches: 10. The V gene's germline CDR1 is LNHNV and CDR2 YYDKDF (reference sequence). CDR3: CATSITTGVVDNEQFF. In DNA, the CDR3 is TGTGCCACCAGCATTACGACAGGGGTTGTGGACAATGAGCAGTTCTTC. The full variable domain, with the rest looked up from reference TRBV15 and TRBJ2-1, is DAMVIQNPRYQVTQFGKPVTLSCSQTLNHNVMYWYQQKSSQAPKLLFHYYDKDFNNEADTPDNFQSRRPNTSFCFLDIRSPGLGDTAMYLCATSITTGVVDNEQFFGPGTRLTVL.

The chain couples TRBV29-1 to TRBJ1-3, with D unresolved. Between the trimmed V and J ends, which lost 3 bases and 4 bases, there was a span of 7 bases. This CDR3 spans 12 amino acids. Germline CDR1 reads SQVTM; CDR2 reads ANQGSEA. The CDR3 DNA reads TGCAGCGTTGAGCTCAGCGGAAACACCATATATTTT. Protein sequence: CSVELSGNTIYF.

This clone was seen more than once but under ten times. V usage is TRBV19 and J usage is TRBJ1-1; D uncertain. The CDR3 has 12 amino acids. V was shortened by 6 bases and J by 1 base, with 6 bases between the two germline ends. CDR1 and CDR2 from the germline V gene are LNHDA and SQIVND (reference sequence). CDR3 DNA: TGTGCCAGTAGGTACGGGAACACTGAAGCTTTCTTT. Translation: CASRYGNTEAFF. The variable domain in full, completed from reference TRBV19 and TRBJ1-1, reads DGGITQSPKYLFRKEGQNVTLSCEQNLNHDAMYWYRQDPGQGLRLIYYSQIVNDFQKGDIAEGYSVSREKKESFPLTVTSAQKNPTAFYLCASRYGNTEAFFGQGTRLTVV.

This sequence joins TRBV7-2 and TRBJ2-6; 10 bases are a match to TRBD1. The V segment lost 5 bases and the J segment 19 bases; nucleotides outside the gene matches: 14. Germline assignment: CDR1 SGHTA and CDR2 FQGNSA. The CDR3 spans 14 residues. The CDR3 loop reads CASSQGRRTGGFTF. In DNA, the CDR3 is TGTGCCAGCAGCCAAGGTCGGCGGACAGGGGGGTTTACTTTC.

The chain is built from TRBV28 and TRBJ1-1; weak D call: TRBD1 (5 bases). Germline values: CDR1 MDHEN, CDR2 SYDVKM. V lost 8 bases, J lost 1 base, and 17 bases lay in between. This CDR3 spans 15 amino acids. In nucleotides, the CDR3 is TGTGCCAGCTGGACCCTCCTCGGGGGGAACACTGAAGCTTTCTTT. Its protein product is CASWTLLGGNTEAFF. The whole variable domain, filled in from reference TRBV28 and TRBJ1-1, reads DVKVTQSSRYLVKRTGEKVFLECVQDMDHENMFWYRQDPGLGLRLIYFSYDVKMKEKGDIPEGYSVSREKKERFSLILESASTNQTSMYLCASWTLLGGNTEAFFGQGTRLTVV.

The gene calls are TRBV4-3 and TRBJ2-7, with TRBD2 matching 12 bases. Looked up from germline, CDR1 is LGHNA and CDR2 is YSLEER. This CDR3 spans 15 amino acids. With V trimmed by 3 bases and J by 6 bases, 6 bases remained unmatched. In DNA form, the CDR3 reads TGCGCCAGCAGCCAGGGGACTAGCGGGCCTTTCGAGCAGTACTTC. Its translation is CASSQGTSGPFEQYF.

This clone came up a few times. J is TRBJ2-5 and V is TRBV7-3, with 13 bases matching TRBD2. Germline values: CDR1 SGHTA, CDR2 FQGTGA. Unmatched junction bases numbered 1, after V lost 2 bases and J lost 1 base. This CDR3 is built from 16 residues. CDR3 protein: CASSLGTSGTQETQYF. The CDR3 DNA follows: TGTGCCAGCAGCTTAGGGACTAGCGGGACCCAAGAGACCCAGTACTTC.

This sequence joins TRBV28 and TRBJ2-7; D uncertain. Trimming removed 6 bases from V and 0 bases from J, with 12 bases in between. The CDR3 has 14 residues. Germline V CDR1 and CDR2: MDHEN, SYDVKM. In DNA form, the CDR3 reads TGTGCCAGCAGGCTGGAAGATAGCTCCTACGAGCAGTACTTC. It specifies CASRLEDSSYEQYF.

The CDR3 loop reads CASQHGAGLGEQYF. The CDR3 bases are TGTGCCAGCCAGCACGGAGCGGGGCTTGGGGAGCAGTACTTC. The chain uses TRBV2 and TRBJ2-7; TRBD2 aligns across 7 bases. The CDR3 sequence is 14 residues long. Unmatched junction bases numbered 14, after V lost 8 bases and J lost 7 bases. Germline loops: CDR1 SNHLY, CDR2 FYNNEI.

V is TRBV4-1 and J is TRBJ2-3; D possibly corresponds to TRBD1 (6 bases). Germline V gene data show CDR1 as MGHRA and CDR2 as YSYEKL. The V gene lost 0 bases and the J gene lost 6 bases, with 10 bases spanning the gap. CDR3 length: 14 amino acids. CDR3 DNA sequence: TGCGCCAGCAGCCAAGATGTGGGGGCTGATACGCAGTATTTT. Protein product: CASSQDVGADTQYF.

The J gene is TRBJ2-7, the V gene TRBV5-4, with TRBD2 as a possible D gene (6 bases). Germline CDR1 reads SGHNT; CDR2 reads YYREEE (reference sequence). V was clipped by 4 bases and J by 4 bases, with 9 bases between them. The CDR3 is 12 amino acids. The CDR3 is CASSDLAYEQYF. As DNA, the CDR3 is TGTGCCAGCAGCGATCTAGCGTACGAGCAGTACTTC.